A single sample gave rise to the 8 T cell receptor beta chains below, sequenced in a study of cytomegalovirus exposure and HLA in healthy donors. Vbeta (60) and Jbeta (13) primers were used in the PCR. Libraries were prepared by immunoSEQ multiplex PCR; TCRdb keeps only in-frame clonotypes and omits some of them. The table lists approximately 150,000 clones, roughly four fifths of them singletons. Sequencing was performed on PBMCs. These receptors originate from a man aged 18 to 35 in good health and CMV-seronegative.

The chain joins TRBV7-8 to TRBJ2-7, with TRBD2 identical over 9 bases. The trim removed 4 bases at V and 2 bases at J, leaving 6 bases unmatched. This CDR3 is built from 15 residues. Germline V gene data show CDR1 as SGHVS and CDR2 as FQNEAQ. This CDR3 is CASSSGLAQAYEQYF. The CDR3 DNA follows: TGTGCCAGCAGCTCCGGACTAGCGCAAGCCTACGAGCAGTACTTC. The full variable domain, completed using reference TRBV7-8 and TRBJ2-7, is GAGVSQSPRYKVAKRGQDVALRCDPISGHVSLFWYQQALGQGPEFLTYFQNEAQLDKSGLPSDRFFAERPEGSVSTLKIQRTQQEDSAVYLCASSSGLAQAYEQYFGPGTRLTVT.

CDR3 in amino acids: CSCGLPNYNEQFF. CDR3 DNA sequence: TGCAGCTGTGGACTACCCAACTACAATGAGCAGTTCTTC. This chain connects TRBV29-1 to TRBJ2-1; D is perhaps TRBD2 (6 bases). This CDR3 spans 13 amino acids. Trimming shortened V by 8 bases and J by 3 bases, and 14 bases separated the two germline ends. Per the germline V gene, CDR1 is SQVTM and CDR2 is ANQGSEA.

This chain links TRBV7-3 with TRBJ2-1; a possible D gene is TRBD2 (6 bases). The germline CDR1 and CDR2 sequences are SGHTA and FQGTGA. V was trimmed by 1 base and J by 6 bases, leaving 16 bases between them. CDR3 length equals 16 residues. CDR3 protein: CASSLNGGGLPNEQFF. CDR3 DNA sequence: TGTGCCAGCAGCTTAAACGGGGGAGGCCTCCCCAATGAGCAGTTCTTC. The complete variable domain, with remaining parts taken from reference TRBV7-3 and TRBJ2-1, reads GAGVSQTPSNKVTEKGKYVELRCDPISGHTALYWYRQSLGQGPEFLIYFQGTGAADDSGLPNDRFFAVRPEGSVSTLKIQRTERGDSAVYLCASSLNGGGLPNEQFFGPGTRLTVL.

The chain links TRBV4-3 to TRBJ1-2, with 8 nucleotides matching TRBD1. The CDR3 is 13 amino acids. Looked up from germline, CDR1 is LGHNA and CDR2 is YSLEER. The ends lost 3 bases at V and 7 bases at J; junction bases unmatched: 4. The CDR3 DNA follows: TGCGCCAGCAGCCAGACAGGGGCCAGTGGCTACACCTTC. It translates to CASSQTGASGYTF.

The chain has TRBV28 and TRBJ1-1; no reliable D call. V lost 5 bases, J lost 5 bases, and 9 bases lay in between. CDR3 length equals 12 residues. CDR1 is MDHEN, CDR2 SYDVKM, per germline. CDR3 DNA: TGTGCCAGCAGTCGTCGAGGGACTGAAGCTTTCTTT. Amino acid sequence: CASSRRGTEAFF.

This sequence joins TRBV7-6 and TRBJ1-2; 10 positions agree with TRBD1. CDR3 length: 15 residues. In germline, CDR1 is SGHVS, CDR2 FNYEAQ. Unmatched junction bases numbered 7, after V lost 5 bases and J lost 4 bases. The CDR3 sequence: CASSPRDRGAYGYTF. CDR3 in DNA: TGTGCCAGCAGCCCCCGGGACAGGGGAGCCTATGGCTACACCTTC.

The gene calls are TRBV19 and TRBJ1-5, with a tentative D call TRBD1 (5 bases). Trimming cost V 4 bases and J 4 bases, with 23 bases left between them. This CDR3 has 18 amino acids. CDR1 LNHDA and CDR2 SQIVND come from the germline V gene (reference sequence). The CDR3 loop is CASSTPPGSTRLNQPQHF. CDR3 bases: TGTGCCAGTAGTACCCCCCCAGGGTCAACAAGGCTTAATCAGCCCCAGCATTTT.

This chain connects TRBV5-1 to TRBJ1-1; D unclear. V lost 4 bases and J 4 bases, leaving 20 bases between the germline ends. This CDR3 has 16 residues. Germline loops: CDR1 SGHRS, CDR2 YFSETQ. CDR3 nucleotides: TGCGCCAGCAGCCTCGAGGTTCTCGGCAGTCCCACTGAAGCTTTCTTT. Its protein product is CASSLEVLGSPTEAFF.